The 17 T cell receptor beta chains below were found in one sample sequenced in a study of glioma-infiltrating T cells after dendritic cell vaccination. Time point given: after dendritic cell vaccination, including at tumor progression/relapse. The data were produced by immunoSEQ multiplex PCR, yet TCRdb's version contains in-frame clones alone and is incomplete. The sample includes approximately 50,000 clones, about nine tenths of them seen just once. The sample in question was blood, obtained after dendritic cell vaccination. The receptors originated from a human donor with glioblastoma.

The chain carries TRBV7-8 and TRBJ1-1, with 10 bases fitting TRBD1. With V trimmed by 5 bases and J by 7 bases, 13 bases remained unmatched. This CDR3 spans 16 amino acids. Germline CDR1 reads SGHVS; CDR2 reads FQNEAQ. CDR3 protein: CASSPLDRGTWVEAFF. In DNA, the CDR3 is TGTGCCAGCAGCCCCCTGGACAGGGGGACTTGGGTTGAAGCTTTCTTT.

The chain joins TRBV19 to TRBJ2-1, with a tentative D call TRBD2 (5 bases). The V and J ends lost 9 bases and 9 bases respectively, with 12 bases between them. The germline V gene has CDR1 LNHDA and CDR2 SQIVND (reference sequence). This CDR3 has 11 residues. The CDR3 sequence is CASSTSVEQFF. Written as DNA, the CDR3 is TGTGCCAGCTCCACTAGTGTTGAGCAGTTCTTC.

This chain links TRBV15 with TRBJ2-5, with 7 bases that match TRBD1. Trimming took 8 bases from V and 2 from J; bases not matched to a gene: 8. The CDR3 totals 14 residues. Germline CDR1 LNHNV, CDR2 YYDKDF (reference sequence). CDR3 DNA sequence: TGTGCCACCGCGGACGGCAGGGGGCAAGAGACCCAGTACTTC. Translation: CATADGRGQETQYF.

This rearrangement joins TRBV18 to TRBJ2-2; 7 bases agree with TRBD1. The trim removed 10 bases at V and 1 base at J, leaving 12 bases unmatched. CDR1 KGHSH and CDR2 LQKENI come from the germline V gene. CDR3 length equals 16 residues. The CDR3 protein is CATYDRDRGNTGELFF. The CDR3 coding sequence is TGTGCCACCTACGACCGGGACAGAGGGAACACCGGGGAGCTGTTTTTT.

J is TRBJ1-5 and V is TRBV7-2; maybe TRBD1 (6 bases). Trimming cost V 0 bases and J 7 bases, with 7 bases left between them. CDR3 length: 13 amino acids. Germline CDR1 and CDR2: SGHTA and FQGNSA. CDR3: CASSLAGAQPQHF. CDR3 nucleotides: TGTGCCAGCAGCTTAGCGGGGGCCCAGCCCCAGCATTTT. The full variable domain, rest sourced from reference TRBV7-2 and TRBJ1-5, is GAGVSQSPSNKVTEKGKDVELRCDPISGHTALYWYRQSLGQGLEFLIYFQGNSAPDKSGLPSDRFSAERTGGSVSTLTIQRTQQEDSAVYLCASSLAGAQPQHFGDGTRLSIL.

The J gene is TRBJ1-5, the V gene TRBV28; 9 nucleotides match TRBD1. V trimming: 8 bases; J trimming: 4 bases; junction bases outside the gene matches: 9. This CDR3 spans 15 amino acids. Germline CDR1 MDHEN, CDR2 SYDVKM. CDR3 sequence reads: CASYRTGVRNQPQHF. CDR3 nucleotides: TGTGCCAGCTATCGGACAGGGGTTCGAAATCAGCCCCAGCATTTT.

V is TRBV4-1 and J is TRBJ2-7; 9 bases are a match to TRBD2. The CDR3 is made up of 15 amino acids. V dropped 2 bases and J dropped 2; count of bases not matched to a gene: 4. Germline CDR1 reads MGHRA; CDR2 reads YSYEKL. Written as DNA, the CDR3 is TGCGCCAGCAGCCAACCGACTAGCGGTACCTACGAGCAGTACTTC. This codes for CASSQPTSGTYEQYF.

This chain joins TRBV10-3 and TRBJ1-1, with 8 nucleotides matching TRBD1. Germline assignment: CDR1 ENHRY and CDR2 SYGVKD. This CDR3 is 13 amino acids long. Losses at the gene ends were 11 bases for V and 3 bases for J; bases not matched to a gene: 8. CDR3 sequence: CAHRGGGDTEAFF. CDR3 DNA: TGTGCCCACAGGGGGGGCGGGGACACTGAAGCTTTCTTT.

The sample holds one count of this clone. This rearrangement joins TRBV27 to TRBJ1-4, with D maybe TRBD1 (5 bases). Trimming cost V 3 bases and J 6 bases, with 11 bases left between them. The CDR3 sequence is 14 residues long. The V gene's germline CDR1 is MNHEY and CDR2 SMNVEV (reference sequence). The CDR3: CASSFIWGDEKLFF. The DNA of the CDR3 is TGTGCCAGCAGTTTTATCTGGGGGGATGAAAAACTGTTTTTT.

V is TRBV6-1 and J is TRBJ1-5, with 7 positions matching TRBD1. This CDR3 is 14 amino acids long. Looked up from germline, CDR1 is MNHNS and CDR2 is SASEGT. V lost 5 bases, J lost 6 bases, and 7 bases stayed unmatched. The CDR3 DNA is TGTGCCAGCAGTCCTGACAGGGTGGGTCAGCCCCAGCATTTT. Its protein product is CASSPDRVGQPQHF.

Written as DNA, the CDR3 is TGTGCCAGCAGCCAAGATCTTTCCCGGGACAGTCGCGAAAAACTGTTTTTT. This codes for CASSQDLSRDSREKLFF. The rearrangement links TRBV4-2 to TRBJ1-4; TRBD1 matches 7 bases. With V trimmed by 0 bases and J by 8 bases, 12 bases remained unmatched. CDR3 length: 17 residues. Germline CDR1 reads LGHNA; CDR2 reads YNFKEQ.

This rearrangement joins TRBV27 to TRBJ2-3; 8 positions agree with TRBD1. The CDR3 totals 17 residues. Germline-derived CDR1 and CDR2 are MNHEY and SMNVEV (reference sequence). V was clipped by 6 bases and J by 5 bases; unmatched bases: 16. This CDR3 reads CASSHTLTGTGLDTQYF. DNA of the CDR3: TGTGCCAGCAGCCACACCCTCACCGGGACAGGCTTAGATACGCAGTATTTT.

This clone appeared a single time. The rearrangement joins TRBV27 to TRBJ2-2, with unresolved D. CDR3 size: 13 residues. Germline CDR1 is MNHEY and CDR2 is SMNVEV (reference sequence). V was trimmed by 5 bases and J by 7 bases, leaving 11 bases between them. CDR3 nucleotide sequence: TGTGCCAGCAGTCTTAGTCCCGACGGGGAGCTGTTTTTT. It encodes CASSLSPDGELFF.

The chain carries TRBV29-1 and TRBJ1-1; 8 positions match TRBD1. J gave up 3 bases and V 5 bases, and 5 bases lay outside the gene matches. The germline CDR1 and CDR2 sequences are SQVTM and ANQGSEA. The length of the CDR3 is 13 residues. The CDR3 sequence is CSVMTGDYTEAFF. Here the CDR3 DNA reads TGCAGCGTTATGACAGGGGACTACACTGAAGCTTTCTTT.

CDR3 in DNA: TGTGCCAGCGGGGGGGGCGGGAGACCCCCGGGTGAGCAGTTCTTC. Translating it yields CASGGGGRPPGEQFF. The genes are TRBV7-9 and TRBJ2-1, with a weak D call TRBD2 (7 bases). The germline V and J ends were trimmed by 8 bases and 9 bases, with 23 bases remaining between them. The CDR3 contains 15 residues. Germline V gives CDR1 SEHNR, CDR2 FQNEAQ (reference sequence).

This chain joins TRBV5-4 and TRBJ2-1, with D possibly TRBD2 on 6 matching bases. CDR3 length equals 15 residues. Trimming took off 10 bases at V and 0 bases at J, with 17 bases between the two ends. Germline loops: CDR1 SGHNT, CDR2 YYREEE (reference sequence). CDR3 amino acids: CAAKGGAASYNEQFF. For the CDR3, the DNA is TGTGCCGCAAAGGGAGGAGCGGCCTCCTACAATGAGCAGTTCTTC.

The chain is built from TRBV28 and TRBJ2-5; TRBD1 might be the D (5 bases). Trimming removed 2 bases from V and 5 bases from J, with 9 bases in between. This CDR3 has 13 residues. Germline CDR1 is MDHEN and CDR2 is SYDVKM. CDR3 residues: CASSLIRGETQYF. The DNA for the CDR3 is TGTGCCAGCAGTTTAATAAGGGGTGAGACCCAGTACTTC.